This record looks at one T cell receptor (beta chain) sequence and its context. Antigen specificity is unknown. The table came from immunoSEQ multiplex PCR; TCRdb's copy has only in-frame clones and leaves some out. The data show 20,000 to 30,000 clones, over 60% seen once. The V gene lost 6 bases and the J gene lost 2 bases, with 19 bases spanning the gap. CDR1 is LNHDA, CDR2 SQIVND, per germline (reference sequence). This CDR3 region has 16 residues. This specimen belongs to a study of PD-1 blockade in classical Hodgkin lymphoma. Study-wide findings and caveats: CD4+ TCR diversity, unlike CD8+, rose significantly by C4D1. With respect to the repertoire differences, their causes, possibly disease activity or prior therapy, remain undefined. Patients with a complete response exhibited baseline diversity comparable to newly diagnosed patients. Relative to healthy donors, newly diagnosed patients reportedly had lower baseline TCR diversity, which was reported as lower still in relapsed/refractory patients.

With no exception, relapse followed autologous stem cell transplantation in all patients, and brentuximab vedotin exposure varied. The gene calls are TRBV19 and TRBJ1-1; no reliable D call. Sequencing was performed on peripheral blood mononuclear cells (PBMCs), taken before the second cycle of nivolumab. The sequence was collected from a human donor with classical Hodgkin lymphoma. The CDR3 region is CASRGMAVLDNTEAFF. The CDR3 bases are TGTGCCAGTAGGGGGATGGCCGTTCTAGACAACACTGAAGCTTTCTTT.